This is a list of T cell receptor beta chains from one sample in a study of blood T cells in healthy people across ages. TCRdb redid the calling of the 5' RACE reads with MiXCR, one entry per CDR3 protein. The sample includes about 1.6 million distinct CDR3 sequences, around 35% of them seen just once. The sample taken for sequencing was blood. These receptors all stem from a woman aged 25 to 39 in good health. The CDR3 runs from the conserved cysteine through the conserved F or W. The D gene is left open where the match is weak. Where a row states a size, it is once, few, many or the class of an expanded clone; other rows omit it.

-	-	TRBV20-1	TRBJ2-2	CSVGTAPGGELFF	TGCAGTGTCGGGACCGCTCCGGGCGGGGAGCTGTTTTTT
-	-	TRBV20-1	TRBJ1-2	CSARPQGDYGYTF	TGCAGTGCTAGGCCCCAAGGGGACTATGGCTACACCTTC
-	-	TRBV12-5	TRBJ2-1	CASGLGTRSPYYNEQFF	TGTGCTAGTGGTTTGGGGACCCGGTCCCCCTACTACAATGAGCAGTTCTTC
-	TRBD2	TRBV4-1	TRBJ2-3	CASSQDAGGPADTQYF	TGCGCCAGCAGCCAAGATGCGGGGGGGCCGGCAGATACGCAGTATTTT
-	-	TRBV7-3	TRBJ1-2	CTSSPGGAPYGYTF	TGTACCAGCAGCCCTGGTGGGGCCCCCTATGGCTACACCTTC
few	TRBD2	TRBV20-1	TRBJ2-1	CSASRYYTSGGANNEQFF	TGCAGTGCTTCTCGATACTATACTAGCGGGGGGGCGAACAATGAGCAGTTCTTC
-	TRBD1	TRBV2	TRBJ2-7	CASSDRTGAYEQYF	TGTGCCAGCAGTGACAGGACAGGGGCCTACGAGCAGTACTTC
-	TRBD1	TRBV5-1	TRBJ2-2	CASGRGTGYAGELFF	TGCGCCAGCGGCCGGGGGACAGGGTACGCCGGGGAGCTGTTTTTT
few	TRBD2	TRBV20-1	TRBJ2-1	CSARRREANNEQFF	TGCAGTGCTAGAAGGCGGGAGGCCAACAATGAGCAGTTCTTC
-	TRBD1	TRBV20-1	TRBJ2-7	CSARPNRGLKYKQYF	TGCAGTGCTAGACCAAACAGGGGCCTTAAGTACAAGCAGTACTTC
many	-	TRBV20-1	TRBJ2-7	CSARSGYDEQYF	TGCAGTGCTAGATCGGGGTATGACGAGCAGTACTTC
-	TRBD2	TRBV10-3	TRBJ2-3	CAISPSSGGNTDTQYF	TGTGCCATCAGTCCCTCTAGCGGGGGGAACACAGATACGCAGTATTTT
-	-	TRBV7-6	TRBJ2-3	CASGGPLTDTQYF	TGTGCCAGCGGAGGGCCCCTCACAGATACGCAGTATTTT
-	-	TRBV11-2	TRBJ2-7	CASSLDAGQYF	TGTGCCAGCAGCTTAGACGCCGGGCAGTACTTC
-	-	TRBV4-1	TRBJ2-1	CASSRWANNEQFF	TGCGCCAGCAGCCGCTGGGCAAACAATGAGCAGTTCTTC